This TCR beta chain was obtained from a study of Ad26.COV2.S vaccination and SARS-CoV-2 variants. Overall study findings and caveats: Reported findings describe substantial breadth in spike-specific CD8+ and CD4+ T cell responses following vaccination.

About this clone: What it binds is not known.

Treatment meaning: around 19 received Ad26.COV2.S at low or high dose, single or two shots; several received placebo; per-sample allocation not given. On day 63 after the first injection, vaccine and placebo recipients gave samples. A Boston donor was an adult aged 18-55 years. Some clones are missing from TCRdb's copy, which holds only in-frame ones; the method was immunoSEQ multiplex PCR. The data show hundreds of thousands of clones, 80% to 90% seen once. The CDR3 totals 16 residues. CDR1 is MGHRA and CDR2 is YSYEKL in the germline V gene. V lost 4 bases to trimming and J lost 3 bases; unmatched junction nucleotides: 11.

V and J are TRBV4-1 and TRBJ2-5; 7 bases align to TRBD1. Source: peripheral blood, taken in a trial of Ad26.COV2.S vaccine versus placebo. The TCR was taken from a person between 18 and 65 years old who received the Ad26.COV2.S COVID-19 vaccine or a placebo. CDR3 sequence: CASSLTGDIPEETQYF. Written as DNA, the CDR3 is TGCGCCAGCAGCCTCACAGGGGACATACCAGAAGAGACCCAGTACTTC.